The next 21 T cell receptor beta chains were all read from a single sample in a study of cytomegalovirus exposure and HLA in healthy donors. PCR was performed using 60 Vbeta and 13 Jbeta primers. Some clones are missing from TCRdb's copy, which holds only in-frame ones; the method was immunoSEQ multiplex PCR. This sample carries 130,000 to 150,000 clones, roughly 80% of them seen once, and the ten largest clones take roughly 6.3%. Sequencing input: PBMCs. The receptors derive from a woman aged 35 to 49 in good health and CMV-seropositive.

The chain uses TRBV9 and TRBJ1-2; a weak D match, TRBD1 (5 bases). With 5 bases removed from V and 7 bases from J, the gap between germline ends came to 12 bases. This CDR3 is 12 amino acids long. Germline CDR1 reads SGDLS; CDR2 reads YYNGEE. CDR3 in amino acids: CASRMTAGGYTF. The CDR3 DNA reads as TGTGCCAGCAGAATGACAGCCGGTGGCTACACCTTC. Full variable domain (rest looked up from reference TRBV9 and TRBJ1-2): DSGVTQTPKHLITATGQRVTLRCSPRSGDLSVYWYQQSLDQGLQFLIQYYNGEERAKGNILERFSAQQFPDLHSELNLSSLELGDSALYFCASRMTAGGYTFGSGTRLTVV.

The V gene is TRBV7-6, the J gene TRBJ1-6; no reliable D call. V lost 1 base to trimming and J lost 0 bases, with 7 bases between them. The CDR3 has 16 residues. Germline CDR1 reads SGHVS; CDR2 reads FNYEAQ. The CDR3 sequence is CASSLDASSYNSPLHF. CDR3 DNA sequence: TGTGCCAGCAGCTTAGATGCCAGCTCCTATAATTCACCCCTCCACTTT.

The rearrangement links TRBV6-4 to TRBJ2-2; 9 positions agree with TRBD2. The V gene's germline CDR1 is MRHNA and CDR2 SNTAGT. V shed 4 bases and J 3 bases; nucleotides not matched to a gene: 6. The CDR3 runs 16 residues. The CDR3 DNA reads TGTGCCAGCAGTGCAAGCGGGGGGCTAGACACCGGGGAGCTGTTTTTT. Protein: CASSASGGLDTGELFF.

CDR3 nucleotide sequence: TGTGCCATCAGTACGAAGGAACAGGGCCATGGCTACACCTTC. It yields the protein CAISTKEQGHGYTF. The V gene is TRBV10-3, the J gene TRBJ1-2; possible D gene TRBD1, 6 bases. Germline CDR1 reads ENHRY; CDR2 reads SYGVKD. This CDR3 comprises 14 residues. Trimming took 5 bases from V and 6 from J, leaving 16 bases between them.

The chain employs TRBV30 and TRBJ1-4, with a weak D call TRBD1 (5 bases). The germline V and J ends were trimmed by 2 bases and 8 bases, with 15 bases remaining between them. This CDR3 is built from 14 residues. Germline V CDR1 and CDR2: GTSNPN, SVGIG (reference sequence). The CDR3 loop is CAWSRGPGGEKLFF. For the CDR3, the DNA is TGTGCCTGGAGTAGAGGTCCGGGGGGAGAAAAACTGTTTTTT.

This clone was counted only a few times. V and J are TRBV9 and TRBJ2-1, with 10 bases that match TRBD2. Germline-derived CDR1 and CDR2 are SGDLS and YYNGEE. This CDR3 has 12 amino acids. The ends lost 5 bases at V and 10 bases at J; junction bases unmatched: 3. CDR3 DNA sequence: TGTGCCAGCAGGCGTAGCGGGGGGGAGCAGTTCTTC. Translation: CASRRSGGEQFF. The complete variable domain, with remaining parts taken from reference TRBV9 and TRBJ2-1, reads DSGVTQTPKHLITATGQRVTLRCSPRSGDLSVYWYQQSLDQGLQFLIQYYNGEERAKGNILERFSAQQFPDLHSELNLSSLELGDSALYFCASRRSGGEQFFGPGTRLTVL.

The rearrangement joins TRBV28 to TRBJ2-7; no firm D call. Trimming removed 1 base at V and 3 bases at J, with 4 bases between. Germline V gene data show CDR1 as MDHEN and CDR2 as SYDVKM. The CDR3 consists of 12 residues. CDR3 sequence (DNA): TGTGCCAGCAGTTTATCAGGCTACGAGCAGTACTTC. It yields the protein CASSLSGYEQYF.

The table lists this clone with a few counts. J is TRBJ2-7 and V is TRBV6-1; D may be TRBD2 (6 bases). Looked up from germline, CDR1 is MNHNS and CDR2 is SASEGT. Trimming left V 6 bases short and J 2 bases short, with 14 bases between. This CDR3 has 14 amino acids. The CDR3 here is CASSPEGGTYEQYF. For the CDR3, the DNA is TGTGCCAGCAGCCCCGAGGGCGGGACCTACGAGCAGTACTTC.

This sequence joins TRBV28 and TRBJ2-7, with a weak D call TRBD1 (6 bases). The V gene's germline CDR1 is MDHEN and CDR2 SYDVKM. CDR3 size: 15 residues. Deletions cut 6 bases from V and 2 bases from J, with 17 bases between. DNA of the CDR3: TGTGCCAGCAGCCAAACAGGGATACGGACCTACGAGCAGTACTTC. It is translated as CASSQTGIRTYEQYF. Filled out from reference TRBV28 and TRBJ2-7, the complete variable domain reads DVKVTQSSRYLVKRTGEKVFLECVQDMDHENMFWYRQDPGLGLRLIYFSYDVKMKEKGDIPEGYSVSREKKERFSLILESASTNQTSMYLCASSQTGIRTYEQYFGPGTRLTVT.

This clone was picked up a small number of times. The genes are TRBV10-2 and TRBJ1-1, with 7 bases that match TRBD1. Germline values: CDR1 WSHSY, CDR2 SAAADI. After removal of 5 bases from V and 1 base from J, the junction contained 4 bases not matched to a gene. The CDR3 consists of 14 residues. The CDR3 nucleotides are TGCGCCAGCAGTCCCCGACAGGGGAACACTGAAGCTTTCTTT. Encoded protein: CASSPRQGNTEAFF.

The chain's CDR3 is CASQRQGSYNEQFF. CDR3 bases: TGTGCCAGCCAACGACAGGGCTCCTACAATGAGCAGTTCTTC. J is TRBJ2-1 and V is TRBV2, with TRBD1 identical over 7 bases. Germline V gene lookup returns CDR1 SNHLY and CDR2 FYNNEI. V gave up 8 bases and J gave up 0 bases; unmatched junction bases: 4. The CDR3 is 14 amino acids.

The sample holds one count of this clone. The V and J genes are TRBV2 and TRBJ1-1; no clear D. The CDR3 loop spans 15 amino acids. V lost 7 bases to trimming and J lost 1 base, with 16 bases between them. CDR1 is SNHLY and CDR2 is FYNNEI in the germline V gene. CDR3 region: CASMFRVTGNTEAFF. The CDR3 DNA sequence: TGTGCCAGCATGTTCCGGGTGACGGGGAACACTGAAGCTTTCTTT.

J is TRBJ1-1 and V is TRBV9, with TRBD1 matching 10 bases. Trimming took 4 bases from V and 7 from J; bases not matched to a gene: 7. This CDR3 region has 14 residues. Germline lookup yields CDR1 SGDLS and CDR2 YYNGEE. The DNA for the CDR3 is TGTGCCAGCAGCCTGACAGGGGGCGAGCGTGAAGCTTTCTTT. Its translation: CASSLTGGEREAFF.

Concerning this clone: The junction departs from the called germline gene at one end, perhaps through a read error. The chain has TRBV5-1 and TRBJ1-5; no reliable D call. The CDR3 loop spans 14 amino acids. CDR1 and CDR2 (germline): SGHRS, YFSETQ. CDR3 in amino acids: CASSLVGKNQPQHF. The CDR3 DNA sequence: TGCGCCAGCAGCTTGGTGGGCAAGAATCAACCCCAGCATTTT. The whole variable domain, remainder taken from reference TRBV5-1 and TRBJ1-5, is KAGVTQTPRYLIKTRGQQVTLSCSPISGHRSVSWYQQTPGQGLQFLFEYFSETQRNKGNFPGRFSGRQFSNSRSEMNVSTLELGDSALYLCASSLVGKNQPQHFGDGTRLSIL.

The V and J genes are TRBV5-1 and TRBJ2-3; D may be TRBD2 (6 bases). The CDR3 loop spans 15 amino acids. Germline V gene data show CDR1 as SGHRS and CDR2 as YFSETQ. Deletions cut 0 bases from V and 3 bases from J, with 11 bases between. The CDR3 region has the DNA TGCGCCAGCAGCTTGGAGTCCCTAGCGACAGATACGCAGTATTTT. As protein: CASSLESLATDTQYF.

This rearrangement joins TRBV9 to TRBJ2-1, with 9 bases lining up with TRBD2. This CDR3 has 16 residues. Per germline, CDR1 SGDLS and CDR2 YYNGEE. V lost 4 bases, J lost 7 bases, and 12 bases stayed unmatched. CDR3 in amino acids: CASSLGGGGALNEQFF. In DNA, the CDR3 is TGTGCCAGCAGCTTAGGGGGCGGGGGGGCCTTAAATGAGCAGTTCTTC.

The chain links TRBV18 to TRBJ2-5, with TRBD2 identical over 10 bases. The trim removed 0 bases at V and 5 bases at J, leaving 0 bases unmatched. Germline V gene lookup returns CDR1 KGHSH and CDR2 LQKENI. The CDR3 extends over 14 amino acids. CDR3 sequence reads: CASSPPGLAETQYF. In DNA, the CDR3 is TGTGCCAGCTCACCACCGGGACTAGCGGAGACCCAGTACTTC. Full variable domain (remainder filled in from reference TRBV18 and TRBJ2-5): NAGVMQNPRHLVRRRGQEARLRCSPMKGHSHVYWYRQLPEEGLKFMVYLQKENIIDESGMPKERFSAEFPKEGPSILRIQQVVRGDSAAYFCASSPPGLAETQYFGPGTRLLVL.

V is TRBV18 and J is TRBJ1-2; TRBD1 matches at 8 bases. The CDR3 is 14 amino acids. V dropped 4 bases and J dropped 3; count of bases not matched to a gene: 4. Germline CDR1 reads KGHSH; CDR2 reads LQKENI. CDR3 coding DNA: TGTGCCAGCTCACGACAGGGGAGGGACTATGGCTACACCTTC. Amino acid sequence: CASSRQGRDYGYTF.

V gene TRBV4-1 combines with J gene TRBJ1-1, with D tentatively TRBD1 (6 bases). V was clipped by 4 bases and J by 4 bases, with 22 bases between them. Germline V gene data show CDR1 as MGHRA and CDR2 as YSYEKL. This CDR3 contains 17 residues. The CDR3 nucleotides read TGCGCCAGCAGCCCAGGCCCCCGGACAGTTACGGGCACTGAAGCTTTCTTT. Protein: CASSPGPRTVTGTEAFF.

The CDR3 nucleotides are TGTGCCAGCAGCGTACAGGGGACTGAAGCTTTCTTT. This encodes CASSVQGTEAFF. The chain joins TRBV9 to TRBJ1-1, with D possibly being TRBD1 (6 bases). With 1 base removed from V and 5 bases from J, the gap between germline ends came to 6 bases. This CDR3 spans 12 amino acids. Germline CDR1 is SGDLS and CDR2 is YYNGEE.

This clone was counted only a few times. The J gene is TRBJ2-7, the V gene TRBV6-6, with TRBD1 identical over 8 bases. With 5 bases clipped from V and 0 bases from J, the junction kept 6 bases outside the gene matches. CDR1 is MNHNY and CDR2 is SVGAGI in the germline V gene (reference sequence). The CDR3 length is 15 residues. As DNA, the CDR3 is TGTGCCAGCAGTCGCCCGGGACAGGTCTCCTACGAGCAGTACTTC. Its protein is CASSRPGQVSYEQYF.